These T cell receptor beta chains were read from a single sample in a study of control samples from healthy donors and cancer patients. Repertoires were generated with immunoSEQ multiplex PCR, while TCRdb's copy carries only in-frame clones and drops some. The sample includes about 150,000 clones, about nine tenths seen only once; the top ten take 4.9%. The specimen was blood. These receptors were collected from a man aged 25-40 years in good health. The CDR3 runs from the conserved cysteine through the conserved F or W. Each record gives: clone size, V gene, D gene, J gene, CDR3 protein, CDR3 DNA. D genes are given only for firm matches. Clone size is shown for a subset of rows, as once, few, many or a class of expanded clone.

size: -
V: TRBV5-6
D: -
J: TRBJ2-7
CDR3: CASSLSFTMYTYEQYF
DNA: TGTGCCAGCAGCCTTTCTTTCACCATGTACACCTACGAGCAGTACTTC

size: -
V: TRBV19
D: TRBD2
J: TRBJ2-1
CDR3: CASSITSGNYNEQFF
DNA: TGTGCCAGTAGTATTACTAGCGGGAATTACAATGAGCAGTTCTTC

size: -
V: TRBV19
D: -
J: TRBJ2-2
CDR3: CASQDRTGELFF
DNA: TGTGCCAGTCAAGACCGCACCGGGGAGCTGTTTTTT

size: -
V: TRBV6-1
D: -
J: TRBJ1-1
CDR3: CASSETVFTEAFF
DNA: TGTGCCAGCAGTGAGACAGTTTTCACTGAAGCTTTCTTT

size: -
V: TRBV7-9
D: -
J: TRBJ2-7
CDR3: CASSLDGQGYEQYF
DNA: TGTGCCAGCAGCTTAGATGGGCAGGGGTACGAGCAGTACTTC

size: -
V: TRBV3-1/TRBV3-2
D: TRBD1
J: TRBJ1-5
CDR3: CASSHQGGQPQHF
DNA: TGTGCCAGCAGCCATCAGGGGGGCCAGCCCCAGCATTTT

size: -
V: TRBV7-2
D: TRBD2
J: TRBJ2-7
CDR3: CASSPILAASYEQYF
DNA: TGTGCCAGCAGCCCTATCCTAGCGGCTTCCTACGAGCAGTACTTC

size: -
V: TRBV5-4
D: -
J: TRBJ2-7
CDR3: CASSGGDRSGSLNEQYF
DNA: TGTGCCAGCAGCGGCGGGGACAGGAGCGGGAGCTTGAACGAGCAGTACTTC

size: -
V: TRBV7-2
D: TRBD1
J: TRBJ2-3
CDR3: CASSSRQGASDTQYF
DNA: TGTGCCAGCAGCTCTCGACAGGGGGCATCAGATACGCAGTATTTT

size: -
V: TRBV6-6
D: -
J: TRBJ2-5
CDR3: CASSYSSRGQETQYF
DNA: TGTGCCAGCAGTTACTCCTCAAGGGGTCAAGAGACCCAGTACTTC

size: -
V: TRBV10-3
D: -
J: TRBJ1-2
CDR3: CAISAPTDFNYGYTF
DNA: TGTGCCATCAGTGCCCCGACAGATTTTAACTATGGCTACACCTTC

size: -
V: TRBV4-3
D: -
J: TRBJ2-1
CDR3: CASSQTTVAEQFF
DNA: TGCGCCAGCAGCCAGACCACGGTGGCTGAGCAGTTCTTC

size: -
V: TRBV7-2
D: -
J: TRBJ2-2
CDR3: CASSLQMPGELFF
DNA: TGTGCCAGCAGCCTCCAGATGCCCGGGGAGCTGTTTTTT

size: once
V: TRBV28
D: TRBD1
J: TRBJ1-6
CDR3: CASSPWGQGLPGSYNSPLHF
DNA: TGTGCCAGCAGTCCTTGGGGACAGGGGTTACCCGGCTCCTATAATTCACCCCTCCACTTT

size: -
V: TRBV19
D: -
J: TRBJ1-2
CDR3: CASSIGFGYTF
DNA: TGTGCCAGTAGTATTGGATTTGGCTACACCTTC

size: -
V: TRBV20-1
D: TRBD2
J: TRBJ2-3
CDR3: CSASTLLAEGFTDTQYF
DNA: TGCAGTGCTAGTACTCTACTAGCGGAGGGATTCACAGATACGCAGTATTTT

size: -
V: TRBV4-3
D: -
J: TRBJ1-6
CDR3: CASSQDPYSPLHF
DNA: TGCGCCAGCAGCCAAGACCCCTATTCACCCCTCCACTTT

size: -
V: TRBV9
D: -
J: TRBJ2-2
CDR3: CASSVGPPNTGELFF
DNA: TGTGCCAGCAGCGTAGGCCCGCCGAACACCGGGGAGCTGTTTTTT

size: -
V: TRBV18
D: -
J: TRBJ1-1
CDR3: CASSPSRQIEAFF
DNA: TGTGCCAGCTCACCCTCAAGACAGATTGAAGCTTTCTTT

size: -
V: TRBV5-4
D: TRBD2
J: TRBJ2-2
CDR3: CASSKGLAVLTNTGELFF
DNA: TGTGCCAGCAGCAAAGGACTAGCGGTTCTAACGAACACCGGGGAGCTGTTTTTT

size: -
V: TRBV5-5
D: -
J: TRBJ1-4
CDR3: CASSWWQLFF
DNA: TGTGCCAGCAGCTGGTGGCAACTGTTTTTT

size: -
V: TRBV2
D: TRBD1
J: TRBJ1-5
CDR3: CASSAAGGQGRYQPQHF
DNA: TGTGCCAGCAGCGCAGCGGGAGGACAGGGGAGGTATCAGCCCCAGCATTTT

size: -
V: TRBV5-6
D: TRBD1
J: TRBJ2-4
CDR3: CASSFAGTVNIQYF
DNA: TGTGCCAGCAGTTTTGCCGGGACAGTAAACATTCAGTACTTC

size: -
V: TRBV18
D: TRBD2
J: TRBJ2-1
CDR3: CASSREGPYNEQFF
DNA: TGTGCCAGCTCCCGGGAGGGCCCCTACAATGAGCAGTTCTTC

size: -
V: TRBV10-3
D: TRBD2
J: TRBJ2-5
CDR3: CATLGLSGSQETQYF
DNA: TGTGCCACATTAGGCCTTAGCGGGAGTCAAGAGACCCAGTACTTC

size: -
V: TRBV7-2
D: -
J: TRBJ2-1
CDR3: CASSLAGINEQFF
DNA: TGTGCCAGCAGCTTAGCCGGGATCAATGAGCAGTTCTTC

size: -
V: TRBV10-3
D: -
J: TRBJ1-4
CDR3: CAISDGALGGEKLFF
DNA: TGTGCCATCAGTGATGGCGCCCTGGGCGGTGAAAAACTGTTTTTT

size: -
V: TRBV7-9
D: -
J: TRBJ2-7
CDR3: CASSSTGGGAYFSEQYF
DNA: TGTGCCAGCAGCTCCACCGGAGGAGGCGCCTACTTCTCCGAGCAGTACTTC

size: -
V: TRBV30
D: TRBD2
J: TRBJ2-7
CDR3: CASGAGNYEQYF
DNA: TGTGCCTCGGGAGCGGGAAACTACGAGCAGTACTTC

size: -
V: TRBV15
D: TRBD1
J: TRBJ1-1
CDR3: CATSGRQGTNTEAFF
DNA: TGTGCCACCAGCGGTCGACAGGGTACGAACACTGAAGCTTTCTTT